This T cell receptor (beta chain) was profiled in a study of blood T cell repertoires in COVID-19. Measured with immunoSEQ multiplex PCR; TCRdb has only the in-frame clones, and not every one. Counted here are some 150,000 clones, 84% occurring once; the ten biggest clones make up roughly 5.7%. The CDR3 extends over 15 amino acids. V shed 4 bases, J shed 4 bases, and the junction held 10 bases outside the gene matches. In germline, CDR1 is SGHNT, CDR2 YYREEE (reference sequence). This sequence was found in a woman aged 50 to 60 who had been exposed to COVID-19. Sequenced input: PBMCs or T cells enriched from blood (not recorded which). J is TRBJ2-7 and V is TRBV5-4; 8 nucleotides line up with TRBD2. CDR3 DNA sequence: TGTGCCAGCAGCCCACGGGGGGGGGCCGATTACGAGCAGTACTTC. Amino acid sequence: CASSPRGGADYEQYF. Variable domain in full (rest from reference TRBV5-4 and TRBJ2-7): ETGVTQSPTHLIKTRGQQVTLRCSSQSGHNTVSWYQQALGQGPQFIFQYYREEENGRGNFPPRFSGLQFPNYSSELNVNALELDDSALYLCASSPRGGADYEQYFGPGTRLTVT.